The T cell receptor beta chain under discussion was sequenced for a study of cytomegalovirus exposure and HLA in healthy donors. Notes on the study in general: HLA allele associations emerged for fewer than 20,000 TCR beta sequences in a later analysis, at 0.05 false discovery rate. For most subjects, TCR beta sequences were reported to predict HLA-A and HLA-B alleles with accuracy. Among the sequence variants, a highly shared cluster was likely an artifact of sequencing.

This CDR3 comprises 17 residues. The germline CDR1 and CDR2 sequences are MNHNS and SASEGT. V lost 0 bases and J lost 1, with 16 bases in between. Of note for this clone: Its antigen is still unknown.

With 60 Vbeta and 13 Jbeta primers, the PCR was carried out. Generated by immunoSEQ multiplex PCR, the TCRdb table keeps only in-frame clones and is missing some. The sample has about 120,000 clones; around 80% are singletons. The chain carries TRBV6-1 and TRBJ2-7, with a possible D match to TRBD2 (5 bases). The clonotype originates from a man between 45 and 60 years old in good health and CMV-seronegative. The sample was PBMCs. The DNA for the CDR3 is TGTGCCAGCAGTGAAGCACCCTGGCGGGCCGATTCCTACGAGCAGTACTTC. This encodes CASSEAPWRADSYEQYF.